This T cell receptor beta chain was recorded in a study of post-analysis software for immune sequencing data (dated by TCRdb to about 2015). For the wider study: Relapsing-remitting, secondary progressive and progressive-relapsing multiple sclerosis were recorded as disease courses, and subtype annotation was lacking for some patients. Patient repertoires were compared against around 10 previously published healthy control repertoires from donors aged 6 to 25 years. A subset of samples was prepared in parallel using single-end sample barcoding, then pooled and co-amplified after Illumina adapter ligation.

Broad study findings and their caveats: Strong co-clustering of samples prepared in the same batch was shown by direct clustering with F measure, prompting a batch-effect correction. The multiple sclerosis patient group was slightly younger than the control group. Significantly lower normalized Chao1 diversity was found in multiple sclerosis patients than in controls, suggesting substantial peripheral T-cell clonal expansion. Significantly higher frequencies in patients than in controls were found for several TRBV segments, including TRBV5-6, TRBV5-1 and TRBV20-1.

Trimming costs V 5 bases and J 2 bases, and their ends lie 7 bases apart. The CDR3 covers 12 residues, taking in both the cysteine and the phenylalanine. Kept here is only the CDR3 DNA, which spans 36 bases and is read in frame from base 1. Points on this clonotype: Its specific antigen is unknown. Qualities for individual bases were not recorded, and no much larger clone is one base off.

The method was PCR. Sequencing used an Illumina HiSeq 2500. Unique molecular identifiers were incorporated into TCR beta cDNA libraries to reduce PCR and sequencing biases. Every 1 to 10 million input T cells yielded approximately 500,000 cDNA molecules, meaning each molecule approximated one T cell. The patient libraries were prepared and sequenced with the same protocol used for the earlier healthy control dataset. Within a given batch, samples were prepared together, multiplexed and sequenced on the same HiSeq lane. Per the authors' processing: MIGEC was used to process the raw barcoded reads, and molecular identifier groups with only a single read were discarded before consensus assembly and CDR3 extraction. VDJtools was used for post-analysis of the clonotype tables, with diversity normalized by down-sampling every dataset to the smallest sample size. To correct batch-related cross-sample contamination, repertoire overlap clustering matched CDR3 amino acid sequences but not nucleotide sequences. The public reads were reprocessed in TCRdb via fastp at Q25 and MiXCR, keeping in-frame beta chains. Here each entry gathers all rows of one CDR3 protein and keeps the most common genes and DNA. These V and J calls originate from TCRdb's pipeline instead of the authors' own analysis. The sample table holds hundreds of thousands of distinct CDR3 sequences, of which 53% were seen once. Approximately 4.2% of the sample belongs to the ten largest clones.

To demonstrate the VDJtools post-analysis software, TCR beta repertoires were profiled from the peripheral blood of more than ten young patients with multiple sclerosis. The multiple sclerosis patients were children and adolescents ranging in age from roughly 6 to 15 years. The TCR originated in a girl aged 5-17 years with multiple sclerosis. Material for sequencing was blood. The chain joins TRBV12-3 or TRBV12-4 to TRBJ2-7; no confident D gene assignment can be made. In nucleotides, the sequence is TGTGCCAGCAGTCGCTACGCCTACGAGCAGTACTTC. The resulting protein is CASSRYAYEQYF.